The 21 T cell receptor beta chains reported below all come from one sample, sequenced in a study of blood T cell repertoires in COVID-19. The repertoire was sequenced with immunoSEQ multiplex PCR; TCRdb's copy has only in-frame clones and lacks some. The table records 150,000 to 200,000 clones, 82% of them present only once. The sequenced material came from PBMCs or T cells enriched from blood (not recorded which). These receptors all come from a man between 40 and 49 years old who had recovered from COVID-19.

This clone was picked up a small number of times. Other DNA sequences in the same sample also yield this CDR3. V gene TRBV2 combines with J gene TRBJ2-3; D not certain. Germline V gene sequence: CDR1 SNHLY, CDR2 FYNNEI. The length of the CDR3 is 15 residues. The V end was cut by 3 bases, the J end by 3 bases, with 13 bases between. The CDR3 nucleotides read TGTGCCAGCAGTGATCAGAGGCTAGGTACAGATACGCAGTATTTT. Amino acid sequence: CASSDQRLGTDTQYF. The full variable domain, with the rest looked up from reference TRBV2 and TRBJ2-3, is EPEVTQTPSHQVTQMGQEVILRCVPISNHLYFYWYRQILGQKVEFLVSFYNNEISEKSEIFDDQFSVERPDGSNFTLKIRSTKLEDSAMYFCASSDQRLGTDTQYFGPGTRLTVL.

The chain has TRBV10-2 and TRBJ2-3; TRBD2 matches at 13 bases. This CDR3 comprises 16 residues. The trim removed 6 bases at V and 0 bases at J, leaving 3 bases unmatched. Per germline, CDR1 WSHSY and CDR2 SAAADI. CDR3 amino acids: CASRGTSGASTDTQYF. The CDR3 DNA reads as TGCGCCAGCAGGGGGACTAGCGGGGCTAGCACAGATACGCAGTATTTT.

The CDR3 here is CASSGFGSLGAYGYTF. CDR3 sequence (DNA): TGTGCCAGCAGTGGATTCGGGTCTCTAGGCGCCTATGGCTACACCTTC. This chain connects TRBV25-1 to TRBJ1-2; D ambiguous. The CDR3 has 16 residues. In germline, CDR1 is MGHDK, CDR2 SYGVNS. V lost 4 bases to trimming and J lost 4 bases, with 19 bases between them.

The J gene is TRBJ2-1, the V gene TRBV29-1; 12 bases agree with TRBD2. Trimming at V came to 7 bases and at J to 6 bases, leaving 7 bases not matched to a gene. The CDR3 totals 14 residues. Germline V gives CDR1 SQVTM, CDR2 ANQGSEA. The CDR3 DNA is TGCAGCGCTCGACTAGCGGGAGTTGGCAATGAGCAGTTCTTC. It codes for CSARLAGVGNEQFF.

The CDR3 loop reads CAISKGAGTEAFF. Written as DNA, the CDR3 is TGTGCCATCAGTAAGGGGGCGGGCACTGAAGCTTTCTTT. The rearrangement links TRBV19 to TRBJ1-1; 7 bases fit TRBD1. Germline trimming cut 10 bases from V and 4 bases from J; bases unmatched to any gene: 9. Germline V gene lookup returns CDR1 LNHDA and CDR2 SQIVND (reference sequence). The CDR3 is made up of 13 amino acids.

The CDR3 spells CASSPQGGYEAFF. The CDR3 nucleotides are TGTGCCAGCAGCCCCCAGGGGGGTTATGAAGCTTTCTTT. The chain joins TRBV5-4 to TRBJ1-1; TRBD1 matches at 7 bases. The CDR3 is 13 amino acids. Losses at the gene ends were 4 bases for V and 7 bases for J; bases not matched to a gene: 7. Germline V gene sequence: CDR1 SGHNT, CDR2 YYREEE (reference sequence).

The chain uses TRBV6-5 and TRBJ1-2; D unresolved. The germline V gene has CDR1 MNHEY and CDR2 SVGAGI. V gave up 4 bases and J gave up 7 bases, with 13 bases separating them. The CDR3 is made up of 13 amino acids. In DNA, the CDR3 is TGTGCCAGCAGTTTAGACGGGGTGAGTGGCTACACCTTC. Amino acids: CASSLDGVSGYTF.

The CDR3 DNA reads as TGTGCCAGCAGCTCGAACGGGGGGGACACAGATACGCAGTATTTT. It is translated as CASSSNGGDTDTQYF. The rearrangement links TRBV7-9 to TRBJ2-3, with 8 bases that match TRBD2. V dropped 4 bases and J dropped 2; count of bases not matched to a gene: 5. In germline, CDR1 is SEHNR, CDR2 FQNEAQ (reference sequence). The CDR3 length is 15 residues.

This chain links TRBV7-2 with TRBJ2-1; TRBD2 agrees at 12 bases. CDR1 SGHTA and CDR2 FQGNSA come from the germline V gene. The CDR3 covers 15 residues. Trimming cost V 5 bases and J 6 bases; bases outside gene matches: 5. The CDR3 nucleotides are TGTGCCAGCAGCGTACTAGCGGGAGGCCCCAATGAGCAGTTCTTC. Its translation is CASSVLAGGPNEQFF.

The rearrangement joins TRBV19 to TRBJ2-3; 7 nucleotides align to TRBD2. CDR3 length equals 16 residues. CDR1 and CDR2 (germline): LNHDA, SQIVND (reference sequence). The junction had 6 bases not matched to a gene; V was cut back by 3 bases and J by 0 bases. Here the CDR3 DNA reads TGTGCCAGTAGTATCGGGCTAGCGGTTAGCACAGATACGCAGTATTTT. This encodes CASSIGLAVSTDTQYF.

This sequence joins TRBV6-5 and TRBJ1-1, with D unclear. Deletions cut 7 bases from V and 6 bases from J, with 15 bases between. This CDR3 is 13 amino acids long. Germline CDR1 MNHEY, CDR2 SVGAGI. CDR3 nucleotide sequence: TGTGCCAGCACTGGGCCAACCGGGGCTGAAGCTTTCTTT. Its protein is CASTGPTGAEAFF.

V is TRBV5-6 and J is TRBJ2-5; perhaps TRBD2 as D (5 bases). V gave up 0 bases and J gave up 5 bases, with 8 bases separating them. The CDR3 runs to 13 residues. Germline V gene lookup returns CDR1 SGHDT and CDR2 YYEEEE. The CDR3 here is CASSLAGLETQYF. CDR3 DNA: TGTGCCAGCAGCTTGGCAGGACTGGAGACCCAGTACTTC. The variable domain in full, with the rest retrieved from reference TRBV5-6 and TRBJ2-5, is DAGVTQSPTHLIKTRGQQVTLRCSPKSGHDTVSWYQQALGQGPQFIFQYYEEEERQRGNFPDRFSGHQFPNYSSELNVNALLLGDSALYLCASSLAGLETQYFGPGTRLLVL.

The chain links TRBV30 to TRBJ2-3, with a weak D call TRBD1 (6 bases). V dropped 1 base and J dropped 6 bases, with 23 bases sitting between them. The CDR3 is 17 amino acids. CDR1 and CDR2 (germline): GTSNPN, SVGIG (reference sequence). In DNA, the CDR3 is TGTGCCTGGAGTGCGACTCTCGACAGGTCCCGCCGCGATACGCAGTATTTT. This codes for CAWSATLDRSRRDTQYF.

This chain connects TRBV5-1 to TRBJ2-1, with D perhaps TRBD2 (6 bases). The CDR3 has 15 residues. Germline-derived CDR1 and CDR2 are SGHRS and YFSETQ. V was shortened by 3 bases and J by 3 bases, with 13 bases between the two germline ends. The CDR3 protein is CASSSQAGSYNEQFF. The DNA of the CDR3 is TGCGCCAGCAGCTCTCAAGCGGGTAGCTACAATGAGCAGTTCTTC.

The V and J genes are TRBV19 and TRBJ1-3; D may be TRBD1 (5 bases). The CDR3 length is 17 residues. The germline V gene encodes CDR1 LNHDA and CDR2 SQIVND (reference sequence). Trimming left V 3 bases short and J 0 bases short, with 15 bases between. CDR3 sequence reads: CASSISATELSGNTIYF. The DNA for the CDR3 is TGTGCCAGTAGTATCAGCGCGACAGAACTCTCTGGAAACACCATATATTTT.

The chain recombines TRBV3-1 (or the pseudogene TRBV3-2) with TRBJ2-1, with 13 bases that match TRBD2. CDR1 LGHDT and CDR2 YNNKEL come from the germline V gene (reference sequence). CDR3 length: 16 amino acids. V trimming: 4 bases; J trimming: 9 bases; junction bases outside the gene matches: 9. As DNA, the CDR3 is TGTGCCAGCAGCCCCCCGACTAGCGGGAGGATGGGTGAGCAGTTCTTC. Amino acid sequence: CASSPPTSGRMGEQFF.

The gene calls are TRBV18 and TRBJ2-5, with D tentatively TRBD1 (5 bases). CDR1 is KGHSH, CDR2 LQKENI, per germline. This CDR3 comprises 17 residues. Between the trimmed V and J ends, which lost 3 bases and 5 bases, there was a span of 22 bases. The CDR3 nucleotides read TGTGCCAGCTCACCCGGTCCAAGGCAGGGCTTCGGGGAGACCCAGTACTTC. Protein product: CASSPGPRQGFGETQYF.

This clone was recorded once. The chain has TRBV5-1 and TRBJ1-1; unclear D gene. The CDR3 is 15 amino acids. V lost 4 bases, J lost 1 base, and 14 bases lay in between. Germline CDR1 SGHRS, CDR2 YFSETQ. As DNA, the CDR3 is TGCGCCAGCAGCCGCCTCGAGACTTGGAACACTGAAGCTTTCTTT. This encodes CASSRLETWNTEAFF.

The chain links TRBV9 to TRBJ2-1; D remains unclear. Per germline, CDR1 SGDLS and CDR2 YYNGEE. The V and J ends lost 0 bases and 0 bases respectively, with 10 bases between them. This CDR3 has 16 amino acids. CDR3 nucleotides: TGTGCCAGCAGCGTAGGTCTCTATTACTCCTACAATGAGCAGTTCTTC. Encoded protein: CASSVGLYYSYNEQFF.

This clone was counted only a few times. The J gene is TRBJ2-7, the V gene TRBV18; 7 nucleotides line up with TRBD2. CDR3 length: 13 amino acids. Germline CDR1 KGHSH, CDR2 LQKENI. J gave up 3 bases and V 6 bases, and 5 bases lay outside the gene matches. The CDR3 loop is CASSAGAFYEQYV. CDR3 sequence (DNA): TGTGCCAGCTCTGCGGGAGCGTTCTACGAGCAGTACGTC.

A word on this clone: One junction end disagrees with the germline gene, perhaps due to a read error. This rearrangement joins TRBV24-1 to TRBJ1-1; D not resolved. The CDR3 contains 15 residues. Germline V gives CDR1 KGHDR, CDR2 SFDVKD. As DNA, the CDR3 is TGTGCCACCAGGGATTTGGCCACTATACTCACTGAAGCTTTCTTT. Amino acid sequence: CATRDLATILTEAFF.